Listed below are T cell receptor beta chains from one sample, sequenced in a study of technical replicates of blood from a handful of donors. Repertoires were generated with immunoSEQ multiplex PCR, while TCRdb's copy carries only in-frame clones and drops some. This sample has about 88,000 clones, with 95% found just once. Material for sequencing was T cells isolated from PBMCs. These receptors came from a human donor in good health. CDR3s include the opening cysteine and the closing phenylalanine or tryptophan. Each record gives: V gene, D gene, clone size, J gene, CDR3 DNA, CDR3 protein. A D gene is named only where the DNA matches it firmly. A clone size is listed for some rows: how often the clone was seen (once, few, many), or a class if it is expanded.

TRBV9	.	.	TRBJ2-7	TGTGCCAGCAGCGTAGGGGCAACCTACGAGCAGTACTTC	CASSVGATYEQYF
TRBV5-6	.	.	TRBJ2-7	TGTGCCAGCAGCTTGGGCGGGTACGAGCAGTACTTC	CASSLGGYEQYF
TRBV18	TRBD1	.	TRBJ1-3	TGTGCCAGCTCACCCCTCAGGGGGCAAGGAAACACCATATATTTT	CASSPLRGQGNTIYF
TRBV2	TRBD2	.	TRBJ2-1	TGTGCCAGCAGGCTATTTCTCAGCGGGGCGGAAGACAATGAGCAGTTCTTC	CASRLFLSGAEDNEQFF
TRBV11-2	TRBD2	.	TRBJ2-2	TGTGCCAGCAGCTTACCTGCGGGAGGGACCGGGGAGCTGTTTTTT	CASSLPAGGTGELFF
TRBV29-1	.	.	TRBJ1-1	TGCACCTCAGAGGGAGCTTTCTTT	CTSEGAFF
TRBV6-5	.	.	TRBJ1-4	TGTGCCAGCAGTTACAACGGACAGACTAATGAAAAACTGTTTTTT	CASSYNGQTNEKLFF
TRBV19	.	.	TRBJ1-1	TGTGCCAGTAGTATACGCAGGGTGGGGACTGAAGCTTTCTTT	CASSIRRVGTEAFF
TRBV6-5	TRBD2	.	TRBJ2-3	TGTGCCAGCAAGGCTAGCGGGGCGGGGGATACGCAGTATTTT	CASKASGAGDTQYF
TRBV10-3	TRBD2	.	TRBJ2-7	TGTGCCATCAGTGAGCCCTCTAGCGGGAGCTACGAGCAGTACTTC	CAISEPSSGSYEQYF
TRBV19	TRBD1	.	TRBJ1-2	TGTGCCAGTAGACCGGACAGGGCCCACTATGGCTACACCTTC	CASRPDRAHYGYTF
TRBV7-9	.	.	TRBJ2-2	TGTGCCAGCAGCTTAGTTTCGTACACCGGGGAGCTGTTTTTT	CASSLVSYTGELFF
TRBV6-4	TRBD1	.	TRBJ1-1	TGTGCCAGCAGTTCGACAGGGGCGCTTAGCACTGAAGCTTTCTTT	CASSSTGALSTEAFF
TRBV28	TRBD1	.	TRBJ1-3	TGTGCCAGCAGTTTATTTGACAGGGGCCTTTCTGGAAACACCATATATTTT	CASSLFDRGLSGNTIYF
TRBV5-1	.	.	TRBJ1-1	TGCGCCAGCAGCGAGGACAGCGAAGCTTTCTTT	CASSEDSEAFF
TRBV19	.	.	TRBJ2-1	TGTGCCAGTAGTATACCCGGGTCTATCCCTGAGCAGTTCTTC	CASSIPGSIPEQFF
TRBV30	TRBD1	.	TRBJ2-5	TGTGCCTGGAGTGGACAGGGAACACGGGAGACCCAGTACTTC	CAWSGQGTRETQYF
TRBV19	TRBD1	.	TRBJ1-5	TGTGCCAGTAGTATAGATCGGACAGGGACCCAACAGCCCCAGCATTTT	CASSIDRTGTQQPQHF
TRBV2	.	once	TRBJ2-1	TGTGCCAGCATATCCTTCCTTTACAATGAGCAGTTCTTC	CASISFLYNEQFF
TRBV6-1	.	.	TRBJ1-4	TGTGCCAGCAGTGAAAATTCTGGAGTTGAAAAACTGTTTTTT	CASSENSGVEKLFF
TRBV9	TRBD1	.	TRBJ1-2	TGTGCCAGCAGCGGAGAGAGGGGGCTTAACTATGGCTACACCTTC	CASSGERGLNYGYTF
TRBV10-2	.	.	TRBJ2-7	TGCGCCAGCAGTGAGGGACAGATTTACGAGCAGTACTTC	CASSEGQIYEQYF
TRBV5-1	.	.	TRBJ1-3	TGCGCCACCTTCGACAGTTCCGAAGGCACCATATATTTT	CATFDSSEGTIYF
TRBV28	.	few	TRBJ1-5	TGTGCCTCAAGAGGACGGGGTAATCAGCCCCAGCATTTT	CASRGRGNQPQHF
TRBV7-9	.	.	TRBJ2-1	TGTGCCAGCAGCTTAGGCCCCGGGGGTAACAATGAGCAGTTCTTC	CASSLGPGGNNEQFF
TRBV7-9	TRBD1	once	TRBJ2-1	TGTGCCAGCAGCTTACTACAGGGGGCCGCCTACAATGAGCAGTTCTTC	CASSLLQGAAYNEQFF
TRBV4-1	.	.	TRBJ2-1	TGCGCCAGCAGCCAGGATAGCGGTTTAGACAATGAGCAGTTCTTC	CASSQDSGLDNEQFF
TRBV2	TRBD2	once	TRBJ2-2	TGTGCCAGCAGTGAAACCACTAGCGGGAGAACCGGGGAGCTGTTTTTT	CASSETTSGRTGELFF
TRBV28	TRBD1	.	TRBJ1-1	TGTGCCAGCAGTTGGGACAGGGAGAACACTGAAGCTTTCTTT	CASSWDRENTEAFF
TRBV12-5	.	.	TRBJ2-1	TGTGCTAGTGGTTTGGTGTCAGCAGGAGGCGAGAGCTCCTACAATGAGCAGTTCTTC	CASGLVSAGGESSYNEQFF
TRBV6-4	TRBD1	once	TRBJ2-3	TGTGCCAGCAGTGACGGGACAGGGCCAGATACGCAGTATTTT	CASSDGTGPDTQYF
TRBV7-8	TRBD1	.	TRBJ2-3	TGTGCCAGCAGTCATATGACAGGGTTGGATACGCAGTATTTT	CASSHMTGLDTQYF
TRBV7-3	TRBD2	.	TRBJ2-1	TGTGCCAGCAGCTTAGGGACTAGCGGTAATGAGCAGTTCTTC	CASSLGTSGNEQFF
TRBV19	.	.	TRBJ1-5	TGTGCCAGTAGTATAGTTCCGCAGCCCCAGCATTTT	CASSIVPQPQHF
TRBV4-1	.	once	TRBJ1-1	TGCGCCAGCAGCCAAGGAGATAGAGGGTTCAACACTGAAGCTTTCTTT	CASSQGDRGFNTEAFF
TRBV4-1	TRBD2	.	TRBJ2-7	TGCGCCAGCAGCCAAGGGACTAGCGGGCTTACCTACGAGCAGTACTTC	CASSQGTSGLTYEQYF
TRBV28	TRBD1	.	TRBJ2-7	TGTGCCAGCAGACCAAGACAGGGTTCCTACGAGCAGTACTTC	CASRPRQGSYEQYF
TRBV9	.	few	TRBJ2-1	TGTGCCAGCAGCGTAGGGGCTAGCGAACTCTACAATGAGCAGTTCTTC	CASSVGASELYNEQFF
TRBV13	TRBD1	.	TRBJ2-7	TGTGCCAGCACTTCCCCTACAGGGGGGTACGAGCAGTACTTC	CASTSPTGGYEQYF
TRBV19	.	.	TRBJ1-1	TGTGCCAGTAGTAGGGACGGGGGAAACACTGAAGCTTTCTTT	CASSRDGGNTEAFF
TRBV27	TRBD2	once	TRBJ2-1	TGTGCCAGCAGTTTATTATTGGCGGGGGGCGAAAAGGGTGAGCAGTTCTTC	CASSLLLAGGEKGEQFF
TRBV10-2	.	few	TRBJ1-2	TGCGCCAGCAGTGAAGGGGACTGGAAGGCCTATGGCTACACCTTC	CASSEGDWKAYGYTF
TRBV29-1	.	.	TRBJ1-2	TGCAGCGTTCCCCCAGGATGGGACTATGGCTACACCTTC	CSVPPGWDYGYTF
TRBV27	TRBD2	.	TRBJ2-7	TGTGCCAGCAGTCCGATAAGACTAGCCCCGTACGAGCAGTACTTC	CASSPIRLAPYEQYF
TRBV19	TRBD1	.	TRBJ1-2	TGTGCCAGTAGTTTCAGGGGGCATGGCTACACCTTC	CASSFRGHGYTF
TRBV27	.	.	TRBJ1-2	TGTGCCAGCAGTCGCAGGGAGGTTGGCTATGGCTACACCTTC	CASSRREVGYGYTF
TRBV11-2	TRBD2	once	TRBJ2-2	TGTGCCAGCAGCTTATGGGGGTTTAGCGGGAGGGCTAACACCGGGGAGCTGTTTTTT	CASSLWGFSGRANTGELFF
TRBV18	.	.	TRBJ1-5	TGTGCCAGCTCACCTGACAGAAATCAGCCCCAGCATTTT	CASSPDRNQPQHF
TRBV11-3	.	.	TRBJ2-5	TGTGCCAGCAGTCCCCCCCCACAGGGTGTAGAGACCCAGTACTTC	CASSPPPQGVETQYF
TRBV6-4	TRBD2	.	TRBJ2-1	TGTGCCAGCAGTGGGCTAGCGGGCAACGGTGAGCAGTTCTTC	CASSGLAGNGEQFF
TRBV10-1	.	.	TRBJ2-1	TGCGCCAGCAGTGAGTCTACCAGGGATATGCAGTTCTTC	CASSESTRDMQFF
TRBV6-4	.	.	TRBJ1-4	TGTGCCAGCAGTGATTGGGGAGACCCTAATGAAAAACTGTTTTTT	CASSDWGDPNEKLFF